These 7 T cell receptor beta chains came from one sample sequenced in a study of T cell responses to AZD1222 COVID-19 vaccine. Clones were read by immunoSEQ multiplex PCR, and TCRdb kept only the in-frame ones, dropping some. The sample shows about 180,000 clones, approximately 92% of them seen only once. Source: peripheral blood, taken 28 days after the second dose of the MenACWY control vaccine. These receptors originate from an adult who received the MenACWY meningococcal vaccine as a control.

This rearrangement joins TRBV5-1 to TRBJ1-3, with no clear D. V was trimmed by 4 bases and J by 2 bases, leaving 7 bases between them. CDR1 is SGHRS and CDR2 is YFSETQ in the germline V gene. This CDR3 is 13 amino acids long. The CDR3 region has the DNA TGCGCCAGCAGCGCGGGAACTGGAAACACCATATATTTT. Residues: CASSAGTGNTIYF.

This clone was detected only once. V gene TRBV5-1 combines with J gene TRBJ2-3, with D hard to call. Germline lookup yields CDR1 SGHRS and CDR2 YFSETQ. The V end lost 0 bases, the J end lost 2 bases, and 7 bases lay between the germline ends. The CDR3 is made up of 14 amino acids. CDR3 sequence reads: CASSLGVPTDTQYF. DNA of the CDR3: TGCGCCAGCAGCTTGGGAGTACCCACAGATACGCAGTATTTT.

V and J are TRBV7-2 and TRBJ2-1; D is possibly TRBD2 (5 bases). Trimming stripped 5 bases from V and 6 bases from J, with 11 bases between. Germline values: CDR1 SGHTA, CDR2 FQGNSA. The CDR3 is 13 residues long. The CDR3 protein is CASSPQLGNEQFF. CDR3 DNA: TGTGCCAGCAGCCCCCAACTAGGCAATGAGCAGTTCTTC.

This chain uses TRBV18 with TRBJ1-1; D is possibly TRBD1 (6 bases). Germline V gives CDR1 KGHSH, CDR2 LQKENI. Trimming took 6 bases from V and 1 from J, leaving 15 bases between them. The CDR3 runs 15 residues. The CDR3 sequence: CASSQNQGRNTEAFF. In DNA, the CDR3 is TGTGCCAGCTCTCAAAACCAGGGGCGGAACACTGAAGCTTTCTTT. Based on the CDR3 plus reference TRBV18 and TRBJ1-1, the full variable domain is NAGVMQNPRHLVRRRGQEARLRCSPMKGHSHVYWYRQLPEEGLKFMVYLQKENIIDESGMPKERFSAEFPKEGPSILRIQQVVRGDSAAYFCASSQNQGRNTEAFFGQGTRLTVV.

To note about this clone: One end of the junction does not line up with germline, which may come from a read error. Different DNA sequences within this sample yield the same CDR3. The rearrangement joins TRBV3-1 (or the pseudogene TRBV3-2) to TRBJ1-1; 7 bases line up with TRBD1. There are 14 residues in the CDR3. Germline CDR1 reads LGHDT; CDR2 reads YNNKEL (reference sequence). The CDR3 spells CASSQGRGNTEAFF. The CDR3 coding sequence is TGTGCCAGCAGCCAAGGCAGGGGGAACACTGAGGCTTTCTTT.

The gene calls are TRBV5-1 and TRBJ2-5; TRBD2 agrees at 8 bases. With 3 bases clipped from V and 0 bases from J, the junction kept 10 bases outside the gene matches. Per germline, CDR1 SGHRS and CDR2 YFSETQ. This CDR3 is 17 amino acids long. The CDR3, as DNA: TGCGCCAGCAGCTCCTACACTAGCGGAAGGTACCAAGAGACCCAGTACTTC. It specifies CASSSYTSGRYQETQYF.

Regarding this clone: Distinct nucleotide sequences in the sample also encode this CDR3. This chain links TRBV3-1 (or the pseudogene TRBV3-2) with TRBJ2-5, with 7 bases fitting TRBD2. Germline CDR1 is LGHDT and CDR2 is YNNKEL (reference sequence). V shed 2 bases and J 4 bases; nucleotides not matched to a gene: 4. The CDR3 covers 14 residues. The CDR3 nucleotides are TGTGCCAGCAGCCAAACGGGCGGGGGAGAGACCCAGTACTTC. Translated: CASSQTGGGETQYF.